Presented here are 26 T cell receptor beta chains from one specimen sequenced in a study of blood T cell repertoires in COVID-19. Profiled with immunoSEQ multiplex PCR; TCRdb holds only in-frame clones, not every one. The sample includes 350,000 to 400,000 clones, approximately 89% seen only once; the top ten take less than 2%. Material for sequencing was PBMCs or T cells enriched from blood (not recorded which). The origin of the receptors is a young woman who had recovered from COVID-19.

CDR3 DNA: TGTGCCAGCAGCCTGGCAGGACTCACTGAAGCTTTCTTT. Encoded protein: CASSLAGLTEAFF. V usage is TRBV7-8 and J usage is TRBJ1-1; no clear D. Deletions cut 5 bases from V and 4 bases from J, with 11 bases between. CDR3 size: 13 residues. The germline V gene encodes CDR1 SGHVS and CDR2 FQNEAQ.

V usage is TRBV5-8 and J usage is TRBJ2-3; 7 nucleotides line up with TRBD1. Per the germline V gene, CDR1 is SGHTS and CDR2 is YDEGEE. The CDR3 is made up of 14 amino acids. Trimming at V came to 1 base and at J to 7 bases, leaving 6 bases not matched to a gene. The CDR3 nucleotides are TGTGCCAGCAGCTTGAGGGGGCTCGGGTATACGCAGTATTTT. Translation gives CASSLRGLGYTQYF.

This clone was detected only once. The V call is TRBV6-5, the J call TRBJ1-1; 12 positions match TRBD1. Germline V lookup: CDR1 MNHEY, CDR2 SVGAGI. The V and J ends lost 4 bases and 5 bases, in that order; junction bases with no gene match: 2. The CDR3 runs 14 residues. This CDR3 reads CASSWGQGATEAFF. The CDR3 nucleotides read TGTGCCAGCAGTTGGGGACAGGGGGCGACTGAAGCTTTCTTT.

The chain is built from TRBV18 and TRBJ2-2, with D possibly TRBD1 on 6 matching bases. CDR3 size: 16 residues. From germline, CDR1 is KGHSH and CDR2 LQKENI. With 3 bases removed from V and 7 bases from J, the gap between germline ends came to 18 bases. CDR3 sequence: CASSPPGRGRVGELFF. DNA of the CDR3: TGTGCCAGCTCACCTCCGGGCAGGGGTCGCGTCGGGGAGCTGTTTTTT.

The gene calls are TRBV7-9 and TRBJ2-1; TRBD1 is a possible D gene (7 bases). The CDR3 has 17 residues. Trimming left V 5 bases short and J 0 bases short, with 17 bases between. The germline V gene has CDR1 SEHNR and CDR2 FQNEAQ (reference sequence). The CDR3 loop is CASSPAGTVSSYNEQFF. CDR3 coding DNA: TGTGCCAGCAGCCCCGCGGGGACAGTCAGCTCCTACAATGAGCAGTTCTTC. Filled out from reference TRBV7-9 and TRBJ2-1, the complete variable domain reads DTGVSQNPRHKITKRGQNVTFRCDPISEHNRLYWYRQTLGQGPEFLTYFQNEAQLEKSRLLSDRFSAERPKGSFSTLEIQRTEQGDSAMYLCASSPAGTVSSYNEQFFGPGTRLTVL.

The chain is built from TRBV5-1 and TRBJ2-7; 10 nucleotides line up with TRBD1. Germline assignment: CDR1 SGHRS and CDR2 YFSETQ. The J segment lost 6 bases and the V segment lost 4 bases, leaving 7 bases of the junction unmatched. This CDR3 comprises 14 residues. The CDR3 protein is CASSRDRGFSEQYF. CDR3 DNA sequence: TGCGCCAGCAGCCGGGACAGGGGTTTTTCCGAGCAGTACTTC.

J is TRBJ2-5 and V is TRBV6-5, with 7 bases fitting TRBD2. Germline V gives CDR1 MNHEY, CDR2 SVGAGI. With V trimmed by 5 bases and J by 2 bases, 8 bases remained unmatched. This CDR3 is 15 amino acids long. CDR3 sequence: CASSPDLAEQETQYF. As DNA, the CDR3 is TGTGCCAGCAGTCCGGATCTAGCGGAACAAGAGACCCAGTACTTC.

The chain joins TRBV6-2 or TRBV6-3 to TRBJ2-7; 8 bases are shared with TRBD1. Trimming took 4 bases from V and 3 from J; bases not matched to a gene: 8. Germline-derived CDR1 and CDR2 are MNHEY and SVGEGT. The CDR3 is 15 residues long. The CDR3 region is CASSSRQGFSYEQYF. CDR3 DNA sequence: TGTGCCAGCAGTTCCCGACAGGGGTTCAGCTACGAGCAGTACTTC.

The chain is built from TRBV7-2 and TRBJ2-2, with D perhaps matching TRBD1 (5 bases). The CDR3 contains 15 residues. Germline values: CDR1 SGHTA, CDR2 FQGNSA. The germline V and J ends were trimmed by 5 bases and 4 bases, with 14 bases remaining between them. The CDR3: CASSTEIRGTGELFF. The DNA of the CDR3 is TGTGCCAGCAGCACGGAAATAAGGGGCACCGGGGAGCTGTTTTTT. The full variable domain, with the rest looked up from reference TRBV7-2 and TRBJ2-2, is GAGVSQSPSNKVTEKGKDVELRCDPISGHTALYWYRQSLGQGLEFLIYFQGNSAPDKSGLPSDRFSAERTGGSVSTLTIQRTQQEDSAVYLCASSTEIRGTGELFFGEGSRLTVL.

V usage is TRBV2 and J usage is TRBJ2-5; TRBD2 aligns across 9 bases. The CDR3 runs 15 residues. CDR1 is SNHLY and CDR2 is FYNNEI in the germline V gene. V shed 2 bases, J shed 4 bases, and the junction held 5 bases outside the gene matches. CDR3 residues: CASSELEAGGETQYF. The CDR3 nucleotides read TGTGCCAGCAGTGAACTAGAAGCGGGAGGAGAGACCCAGTACTTC.

This clone has a handful of counts. The chain employs TRBV6-5 and TRBJ2-5, with TRBD1 matching 8 bases. V was pared by 5 bases and J by 5 bases, with 7 bases of the junction left unmatched. The CDR3 contains 14 residues. CDR1 is MNHEY and CDR2 is SVGAGI in the germline V gene. The CDR3, as DNA: TGTGCCAGCAGTAAACCGACAGGGGTGGAGACCCAGTACTTC. Its translation is CASSKPTGVETQYF.

The chain has TRBV18 and TRBJ2-7; a weak D match, TRBD1 (5 bases). Trimming shortened V by 3 bases and J by 7 bases, and 16 bases separated the two germline ends. The CDR3 is 14 amino acids. The V gene's germline CDR1 is KGHSH and CDR2 LQKENI. CDR3: CASSPVLGANEQYF. The CDR3 DNA reads as TGTGCCAGCTCACCGGTCTTAGGGGCAAATGAGCAGTACTTC.

The chain employs TRBV18 and TRBJ1-1; possibly TRBD1 for D (5 bases). Germline values: CDR1 KGHSH, CDR2 LQKENI. Trimming left V 3 bases short and J 4 bases short, with 12 bases between. The CDR3 is made up of 14 amino acids. CDR3 sequence: CASSPGLRGTEAFF. The DNA of the CDR3 is TGTGCCAGCTCACCGGGTCTTAGGGGCACTGAAGCTTTCTTT.

The chain uses TRBV3-1 (or the pseudogene TRBV3-2) and TRBJ2-2, with a tentative D call TRBD1 (5 bases). CDR1 and CDR2 from the germline V gene are LGHDT and YNNKEL (reference sequence). Trimming cost V 4 bases and J 5 bases, with 14 bases left between them. CDR3 size: 15 residues. The CDR3 DNA sequence: TGTGCCAGCAGCCCGAGACGGTCAGGGACCGGGGAGCTGTTTTTT. It codes for CASSPRRSGTGELFF.

V gene TRBV4-2 combines with J gene TRBJ1-2; 7 bases are a match to TRBD1. CDR1 and CDR2 from the germline V gene are LGHNA and YNFKEQ. The CDR3 runs to 14 residues. Trimming at V came to 2 bases and at J to 6 bases, leaving 6 bases not matched to a gene. The CDR3 nucleotides read TGTGCCAGCAGCCAAACGACAGGGAAGGATGGCTACACCTTC. Translated, it gives CASSQTTGKDGYTF.

The chain is built from TRBV27 and TRBJ2-3, with D perhaps matching TRBD1 (5 bases). V was clipped by 3 bases and J by 0 bases, with 10 bases between them. In germline, CDR1 is MNHEY, CDR2 SMNVEV (reference sequence). This CDR3 spans 15 amino acids. CDR3 protein: CASSFRVTSTDTQYF. CDR3 sequence (DNA): TGTGCCAGCAGTTTCAGGGTCACCAGCACAGATACGCAGTATTTT.

The genes are TRBV5-6 and TRBJ2-7, with 7 bases fitting TRBD1. V gave up 0 bases and J gave up 2 bases; unmatched junction bases: 8. The germline V gene has CDR1 SGHDT and CDR2 YYEEEE. The CDR3 sequence is 16 residues long. The CDR3 protein is CASSLGAGGFTYEQYF. CDR3 sequence (DNA): TGTGCCAGCAGCTTGGGTGCAGGGGGATTCACCTACGAGCAGTACTTC.

The genes are TRBV12-3 or TRBV12-4 and TRBJ2-5; a weak D match, TRBD1 (5 bases). The CDR3 contains 12 residues. V gave up 8 bases and J gave up 1 base, with 8 bases separating them. The CDR3 here is CASGRGQETQYF. For the CDR3, the DNA is TGTGCCAGCGGAAGGGGCCAAGAGACCCAGTACTTC.

V gene TRBV4-2 combines with J gene TRBJ1-4; 9 bases are shared with TRBD1. The germline CDR1 and CDR2 sequences are LGHNA and YNFKEQ. The CDR3 is 16 amino acids. The junction had 3 bases not matched to a gene; V was cut back by 4 bases and J by 0 bases. The CDR3 sequence: CASSRGTGTTNEKLFF. Written as DNA, the CDR3 is TGTGCCAGCAGCCGCGGGACAGGGACAACTAATGAAAAACTGTTTTTT.

The gene calls are TRBV7-9 and TRBJ2-7, with D possibly TRBD2 on 6 matching bases. This CDR3 has 15 amino acids. Germline CDR1 is SEHNR and CDR2 is FQNEAQ (reference sequence). The ends were cut back, 0 bases at V and 4 bases at J, with 13 bases in the middle. The CDR3 region is CASSLALAQNYEQYF. The CDR3 DNA reads as TGTGCCAGCAGCTTAGCCCTAGCGCAAAATTACGAGCAGTACTTC. The full variable domain, its missing parts supplied by reference TRBV7-9 and TRBJ2-7, is DTGVSQNPRHKITKRGQNVTFRCDPISEHNRLYWYRQTLGQGPEFLTYFQNEAQLEKSRLLSDRFSAERPKGSFSTLEIQRTEQGDSAMYLCASSLALAQNYEQYFGPGTRLTVT.

The table lists this clone with a count of one. The CDR3 is CASTRYRGAYEQYF. CDR3 DNA sequence: TGTGCCAGTACTCGATACCGGGGAGCCTACGAGCAGTACTTC. The rearrangement links TRBV19 to TRBJ2-7, with D maybe TRBD2 (5 bases). The CDR3 is 14 residues long. Per germline, CDR1 LNHDA and CDR2 SQIVND (reference sequence). Trimming pared 7 bases from V and 2 bases from J, leaving 15 bases between.

This chain links TRBV15 with TRBJ1-1, with TRBD1 matching over 7 bases. With V trimmed by 3 bases and J by 0 bases, 10 bases remained unmatched. Germline loops: CDR1 LNHNV, CDR2 YYDKDF (reference sequence). The CDR3 runs to 17 residues. The CDR3 loop reads CATSSSTIGGVNTEAFF. The CDR3 DNA reads as TGTGCCACCAGCAGTTCTACCATAGGGGGCGTGAACACTGAAGCTTTCTTT.

This chain links TRBV7-2 with TRBJ2-3; 13 bases are shared with TRBD2. The CDR3 spans 18 residues. Germline values: CDR1 SGHTA, CDR2 FQGNSA. J lost 0 bases, V lost 5 bases, and 8 bases had no gene match. Here the CDR3 reads CASSPGLAGAASTDTQYF. The CDR3 DNA is TGTGCCAGCAGCCCCGGACTAGCGGGAGCGGCTAGCACAGATACGCAGTATTTT.

This clone was detected once. This chain joins TRBV5-1 and TRBJ1-2; D gene ambiguous. The V end lost 5 bases, the J end lost 1 base, and 9 bases lay between the germline ends. This CDR3 has 13 residues. Germline CDR1 and CDR2: SGHRS and YFSETQ. As DNA, the CDR3 is TGCGCCAGCAGGTTAGACTTTAACTATGGCTACACCTTC. The encoded protein is CASRLDFNYGYTF.

As DNA, the CDR3 is TGCGCCAGCAGCTTGGATAGGACTAGCGGGAAAGAGCAGTTCTTC. Translated, it gives CASSLDRTSGKEQFF. This chain links TRBV5-1 with TRBJ2-1; 12 bases align to TRBD2. Trimming removed 0 bases from V and 10 bases from J; junction bases left unmatched: 5. Germline V lookup: CDR1 SGHRS, CDR2 YFSETQ. This CDR3 is built from 15 residues.

J is TRBJ1-1 and V is TRBV5-1; D gene ambiguous. The CDR3 is 14 residues long. Trimming took 0 bases from V and 6 from J, leaving 12 bases between them. Looked up from germline, CDR1 is SGHRS and CDR2 is YFSETQ. Here the CDR3 DNA reads TGCGCCAGCAGCTTGGTTCGGGGAACGGCTGAAGCTTTCTTT. Translated: CASSLVRGTAEAFF.